This T cell receptor (beta chain) was sequenced during a study of vaccination effects on CD4 cells after COVID-19. Study-wide background: Sampling occurred 16 days and one week pre-vaccination in two convalescent patients.

Generated by immunoSEQ multiplex PCR, the TCRdb table keeps only in-frame clones and is missing some. Of around 49,000 clones in the sample, roughly 80% were seen once. Whole-study results and caveats: Clones induced by infection and by vaccine showed marked clonal contraction late after vaccination.

The CDR3 is 15 residues long. Germline lookup yields CDR1 GTSNPN and CDR2 SVGIG (reference sequence). Trimming removed 2 bases from V and 0 bases from J, with 13 bases in between. ViraFEST expansion of antigen-specific CD4+ T cells with viral peptide pools preceded sequencing. CD4+ T cells were isolated after around ten days of culture. Between March and December 2020, the person had a SARS-CoV-2 infection that PCR confirmed. The culture medium for approximately 1.9 million PBMC per well included around 9.3 IU/ml IL-2 and about 10 ug/ml peptides. IL-2 medium supplanted half the medium on days 3 and 7. Notes on this clone: Its antigen is undetermined.

This sequence originates from a human donor who had a prior SARS-CoV-2 infection. The sequencing used CD4+ T cells from PBMCs cultured with a peptide pool, collected before COVID-19 vaccination. The rearrangement uses TRBV30 and TRBJ1-2, with D unclear. The CDR3, as DNA: TGTGCCTGGAGTCTGCCGCGTGGATCTAACTATGGCTACACCTTC. Residues: CAWSLPRGSNYGYTF.